The 9 T cell receptor beta chains listed next were all sequenced from one sample in a study of T cell responses to AZD1222 COVID-19 vaccine. Here immunoSEQ multiplex PCR was the method, and the copy in TCRdb shows in-frame clones only, minus some. The repertoire holds about 140,000 clones, about 90% seen once, with 3.5% to 4.5% in the top ten. The input for sequencing was peripheral blood, taken 28 days after the second AZD1222 dose. The receptors were gathered from an adult who received the AZD1222 COVID-19 vaccine.

This chain joins TRBV16 and TRBJ2-7, with 8 positions matching TRBD2. The CDR3 has 13 residues. The junction had 0 bases not matched to a gene; V was cut back by 3 bases and J by 2 bases. Germline assignment: CDR1 KGHSY and CDR2 FQNENV. CDR3 in amino acids: CASSHGRAYEQYF. In nucleotides, the CDR3 is TGTGCCAGCAGCCACGGGAGGGCCTACGAGCAGTACTTC.

The genes are TRBV2 and TRBJ2-2; 7 bases map to TRBD2. The V and J ends lost 8 bases and 7 bases, in that order; junction bases with no gene match: 7. Germline CDR1 is SNHLY and CDR2 is FYNNEI. The CDR3 is 13 amino acids. The CDR3 DNA follows: TGTGCCAGCGGTGGCGGGGGAAGCGGGGAGCTGTTTTTT. This gives the protein CASGGGGSGELFF.

A single count supports this clone. The V and J genes are TRBV3-1 (or the pseudogene TRBV3-2) and TRBJ2-7, with D possibly TRBD1 on 6 matching bases. V dropped 4 bases and J dropped 3 bases, with 13 bases sitting between them. The CDR3 sequence is 14 residues long. The germline CDR1 and CDR2 sequences are LGHDT and YNNKEL (reference sequence). CDR3 nucleotides: TGTGCCAGCAGCCCTCGGGACAAGTACTACGAGCAGTACTTC. It codes for CASSPRDKYYEQYF.

This clone was seen only once. V usage is TRBV9 and J usage is TRBJ1-6; 9 nucleotides align to TRBD1. With 7 bases clipped from V and 13 bases from J, the junction kept 6 bases outside the gene matches. Germline assignment: CDR1 SGDLS and CDR2 YYNGEE. The CDR3 sequence is 12 residues long. This CDR3 is CASRDRDGPLHF. The CDR3, as DNA: TGTGCCAGCCGGGACAGGGATGGTCCCCTCCACTTT.

The chain couples TRBV2 to TRBJ2-7; 8 positions match TRBD1. The CDR3 is 14 amino acids. Germline V gene lookup returns CDR1 SNHLY and CDR2 FYNNEI. With 7 bases clipped from V and 3 bases from J, the junction kept 8 bases outside the gene matches. This CDR3 is CASTTGQGSYEQYF. The CDR3 DNA reads as TGTGCCAGCACCACAGGACAGGGTAGCTACGAGCAGTACTTC.

The gene calls are TRBV6-5 and TRBJ1-1; D perhaps matches TRBD1 (6 bases). The CDR3 has 14 amino acids. Germline CDR1 MNHEY, CDR2 SVGAGI. V lost 6 bases to trimming and J lost 4 bases, with 15 bases between them. The CDR3 DNA sequence: TGTGCCAGCAGGAACAGGGAGGTGGTCACTGAAGCTTTCTTT. Amino acid sequence: CASRNREVVTEAFF.

The CDR3 coding sequence is TGTGCCAGCACGGGCGGTGTAGCTGGCTACACCTTC. As protein: CASTGGVAGYTF. The genes are TRBV6-5 and TRBJ1-2; D gene ambiguous. The germline V gene encodes CDR1 MNHEY and CDR2 SVGAGI. Trimming took 7 bases from V and 7 from J, leaving 13 bases between them. The length of the CDR3 is 12 residues.

This clone was seen once. The genes are TRBV5-6 and TRBJ1-4; D may be TRBD1 (5 bases). CDR3 length: 14 residues. V lost 2 bases to trimming and J lost 4 bases, with 9 bases between them. Germline V gives CDR1 SGHDT, CDR2 YYEEEE. This CDR3 is CASSFGAVNEKLFF. The CDR3 DNA reads TGTGCCAGCAGCTTTGGGGCAGTTAATGAAAAACTGTTTTTT.

The V gene is TRBV28, the J gene TRBJ1-5, with D perhaps matching TRBD1 (5 bases). Trimming removed 6 bases at V and 2 bases at J, with 26 bases between. The germline V gene has CDR1 MDHEN and CDR2 SYDVKM. The CDR3 loop spans 19 amino acids. Written as DNA, the CDR3 is TGTGCCAGCAGGGCCGGGGGTTGGGGCAGGGAAGTTGGCAATCAGCCCCAGCATTTT. Its translation: CASRAGGWGREVGNQPQHF.